Given below is one T cell receptor beta chain in context. This table comes from immunoSEQ multiplex PCR, and its TCRdb copy is limited to in-frame clones, with some not included. The profile shows about 130,000 clones, 89% of them singletons. This entry is derived from a study of cytomegalovirus exposure and HLA in healthy donors. The ends were cut back, 3 bases at V and 3 bases at J, with 11 bases in the middle. Germline CDR1 is KGHSH and CDR2 is LQKENI. The CDR3 covers 14 residues. The chain combines TRBV18 with TRBJ1-2; D is possibly TRBD1 (6 bases). The receptor's source is a woman aged 18-29 years in good health and CMV-seronegative. The sequenced material came from PBMCs. In DNA form, the CDR3 reads TGTGCCAGCTCACCCCCAGGGGTTGACTATGGCTACACCTTC. Residues: CASSPPGVDYGYTF.